A selection of T cell receptor beta chains follows, all from one sample in a study of cytomegalovirus exposure and HLA in healthy donors. The table came from immunoSEQ multiplex PCR; TCRdb's copy has only in-frame clones and leaves some out. Of approximately 100,000 clones in the sample, 60% to 85% were seen once. Material: PBMCs. These receptors were collected from a woman between 40 and 50 years old in good health and CMV-seronegative. Both conserved end residues are part of each CDR3. The order of the fields is V gene, D gene, clone size, J gene, CDR3 DNA, CDR3 protein. D genes are given only for firm matches. For some rows the clone size is stated as once, few or many, or as a class when expanded; others skip it.

V: TRBV4-3; D: TRBD1; size: NA; J: TRBJ2-7; DNA: TGCGCCAGCAGCCAAGATGTGATGAGGGCAGGGGGTTACTCCTACGAGCAGTACTTC; CDR3: CASSQDVMRAGGYSYEQYF
V: TRBV7-2; D: NA; size: NA; J: TRBJ2-5; DNA: TGTGCCAGCAGCTCACTGACAGCCCCCGAGACCCAGTACTTC; CDR3: CASSSLTAPETQYF
V: TRBV5-1; D: NA; size: NA; J: TRBJ2-7; DNA: TGCGCCAGCAGCTTGGTATCAGGTACCTACGAGCAGTACTTC; CDR3: CASSLVSGTYEQYF
V: TRBV29-1; D: TRBD1; size: NA; J: TRBJ1-2; DNA: TGCAGCGTGAAAACGGACAGGGTATATGGCTACACCTTC; CDR3: CSVKTDRVYGYTF
V: TRBV7-8; D: NA; size: NA; J: TRBJ2-3; DNA: TGTGCCAGCAGCTTAGTGGGAGTCACAGATACGCAGTATTTT; CDR3: CASSLVGVTDTQYF
V: TRBV19; D: TRBD1; size: NA; J: TRBJ1-1; DNA: TGTGCCAGTAGTAAGGACAGGGGTCCGAACACTGAAGCTTTCTTT; CDR3: CASSKDRGPNTEAFF
V: TRBV27; D: NA; size: NA; J: TRBJ1-5; DNA: TGTGCCAGCAGTTTAGTCGTAAATCAGCCCCAGCATTTT; CDR3: CASSLVVNQPQHF
V: TRBV29-1; D: NA; size: NA; J: TRBJ2-2; DNA: TGCAGCGTTGTGGAACGGAATGGAGCCGACACCGGGGAGCTGTTTTTT; CDR3: CSVVERNGADTGELFF
V: TRBV5-1; D: TRBD1; size: NA; J: TRBJ2-7; DNA: TGCGCCAGCAGCTTCCGGGACAGGGCCTCCTACGAGCAGTACTTC; CDR3: CASSFRDRASYEQYF
V: TRBV30; D: NA; size: NA; J: TRBJ1-5; DNA: TGTGCCTGGAGTGTACAAGGGGTCAATCAGCCCCAGCATTTT; CDR3: CAWSVQGVNQPQHF
V: TRBV10-3; D: TRBD1; size: NA; J: TRBJ1-1; DNA: TGTGCCATCAGTGGGGGACAGGGGCGGTTGACTGAAGCTTTCTTT; CDR3: CAISGGQGRLTEAFF
V: TRBV15; D: TRBD2; size: NA; J: TRBJ2-1; DNA: TGTGCCACCAGCAGACTAGCGGGGGGTATGAGCTCCTACAATGAGCAGTTCTTC; CDR3: CATSRLAGGMSSYNEQFF
V: TRBV7-9; D: TRBD1; size: NA; J: TRBJ1-6; DNA: TGTGCCAGCAGCTTATCGGGGACAGTTAATTCACCCCTCCACTTT; CDR3: CASSLSGTVNSPLHF
V: TRBV5-6; D: NA; size: NA; J: TRBJ2-7; DNA: TGTGCCAGCACTCTGGGGTGGGGCCCCTACGAGCAGTACTTC; CDR3: CASTLGWGPYEQYF
V: TRBV7-6; D: TRBD2; size: NA; J: TRBJ2-1; DNA: TGTGCCAGCAGCTTAACCGGTCGCGGGGGAACGGAGCAGTTCTTC; CDR3: CASSLTGRGGTEQFF
V: TRBV2; D: NA; size: once; J: TRBJ1-1; DNA: TGTGCCAGCAGTGAGCTGTCAAGCTTGGCTGAAGCTTTCTTT; CDR3: CASSELSSLAEAFF
V: TRBV19; D: TRBD1; size: NA; J: TRBJ2-7; DNA: TGTGCCAGTGCCACGGACAGGGGTCCCGAGCAGTACTTC; CDR3: CASATDRGPEQYF
V: TRBV7-2; D: TRBD2; size: NA; J: TRBJ2-1; DNA: TGTGCCAGCAGCTTAGACAGCGGGGAGAACAATGAGCAGTTCTTC; CDR3: CASSLDSGENNEQFF
V: TRBV6-1; D: NA; size: NA; J: TRBJ1-1; DNA: TGTGCCAGCAGTGGTGACTATCCTGTTGCTTTCTTT; CDR3: CASSGDYPVAFF
V: TRBV7-9; D: TRBD1; size: NA; J: TRBJ2-5; DNA: TGTGCCAGCAGCTTGACAGGGGGCGCGAAGACCCAGTACTTC; CDR3: CASSLTGGAKTQYF
V: TRBV4-3; D: NA; size: NA; J: TRBJ1-2; DNA: TGCGCCAGCAGCCAAGATACAGTCTATGGCTACACCTTC; CDR3: CASSQDTVYGYTF
V: TRBV7-2; D: TRBD1; size: NA; J: TRBJ1-2; DNA: TGTGCCAGCAGCGGGCGACAGGGGGCAGGTGGCTATGGCTACACCTTC; CDR3: CASSGRQGAGGYGYTF
V: TRBV30; D: NA; size: NA; J: TRBJ1-2; DNA: TGTGCCTGGAGTCGGGGAACGAATGGCTACACCTTC; CDR3: CAWSRGTNGYTF
V: TRBV5-1; D: NA; size: NA; J: TRBJ1-2; DNA: TGCGCCAGCAGCTTGCCCAGACAGGACAACTATGGCTACACCTTC; CDR3: CASSLPRQDNYGYTF
V: TRBV5-1; D: TRBD1; size: NA; J: TRBJ2-2; DNA: TGCGCCAGCAGCCCCGAACGACAGGGGGCGCATCGCGGGGAGCTGTTTTTT; CDR3: CASSPERQGAHRGELFF
V: TRBV6-5; D: TRBD1; size: NA; J: TRBJ1-2; DNA: TGTGCCAGCAGGATGACAGGGGACCCGCGGGGCTACACCTTC; CDR3: CASRMTGDPRGYTF
V: TRBV7-9; D: NA; size: NA; J: TRBJ2-7; DNA: TGTGCCAGCACCGTAGGGGATGTGGAGTACTTC; CDR3: CASTVGDVEYF
V: TRBV11-2; D: NA; size: NA; J: TRBJ2-5; DNA: TGTGCCAGCAGCTCCACAGGCGTCCAAGAGACCCAGTACTTC; CDR3: CASSSTGVQETQYF
V: TRBV4-1; D: TRBD1; size: few; J: TRBJ1-2; DNA: TGCGCCAGCAGTCTTAATTTAGGACAGGGGAGGGACTATGGCTACACCTTC; CDR3: CASSLNLGQGRDYGYTF
V: TRBV4-1; D: NA; size: NA; J: TRBJ2-1; DNA: TGCGCCAGCAGCCAAGTTCCTCAGGTAGACTACAATGAGCAGTTCTTC; CDR3: CASSQVPQVDYNEQFF